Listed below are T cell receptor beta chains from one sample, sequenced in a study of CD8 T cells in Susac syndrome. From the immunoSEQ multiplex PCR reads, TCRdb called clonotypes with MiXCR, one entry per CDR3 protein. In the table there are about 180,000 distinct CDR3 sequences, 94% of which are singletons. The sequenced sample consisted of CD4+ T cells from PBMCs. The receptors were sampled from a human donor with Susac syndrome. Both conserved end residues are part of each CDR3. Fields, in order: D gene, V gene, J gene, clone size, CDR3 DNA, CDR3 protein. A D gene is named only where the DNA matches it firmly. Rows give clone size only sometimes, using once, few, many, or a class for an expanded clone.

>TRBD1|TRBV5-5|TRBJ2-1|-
TGTGCCAGCAACCAAGGGGGCAGGGAATACAATGAGCAGTTCTTC
CASNQGGREYNEQFF
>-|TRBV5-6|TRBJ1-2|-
TGTGCCAGCAGCTTGAAGCAGGGTGGGGCTAGCTATGGCTACACCTTC
CASSLKQGGASYGYTF
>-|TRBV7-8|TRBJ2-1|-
TGTGCCAGCAGCTTAGATCCTCAGGGAGATTACAATGAGCAGTTCTTC
CASSLDPQGDYNEQFF
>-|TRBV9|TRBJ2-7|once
TGTGCCAGCAGCGTTTCTTTCAGATACGAGGACGAGCAGTACTTC
CASSVSFRYEDEQYF
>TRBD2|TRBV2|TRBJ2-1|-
TGTGCCAGCAGTGACAGCGGGGGGGCCTCCTACAATGAGCAGTTCTTC
CASSDSGGASYNEQFF
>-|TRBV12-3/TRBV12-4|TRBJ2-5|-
TGTGCCAGCAGTTTATCCCACTCAGAGACCCAGTACTTC
CASSLSHSETQYF
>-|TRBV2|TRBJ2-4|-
TGTGCCAGCAGTGAAATGCTAGCCAAAAACATTCAGTACTTC
CASSEMLAKNIQYF
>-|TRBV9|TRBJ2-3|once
TGTGCCAGCAGCGTAGCTACGCGGGATACGCAGTATTTT
CASSVATRDTQYF
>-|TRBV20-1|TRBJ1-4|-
TGCAGTGCTAGTACGGGGCTTGGTGAAAAACTGTTTTTT
CSASTGLGEKLFF
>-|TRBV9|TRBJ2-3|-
TGTGCCAGCAGTTCCCCCGCGGCTCGCACTGCAGATACGCAGTATTTT
CASSSPAARTADTQYF
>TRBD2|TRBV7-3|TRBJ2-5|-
TGTGCCAGCAGCTTTAGCGGGGGCCGAGAGACCCAGTACTTC
CASSFSGGRETQYF
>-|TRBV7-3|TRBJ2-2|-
TGTGCCAGCAGCCGCACCGGAGGGGAGCTGTTTTTT
CASSRTGGELFF
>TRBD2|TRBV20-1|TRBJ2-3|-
TGCAGTGCCAAGACTAGCGGGGGGGCGTATACGCAGTATTTT
CSAKTSGGAYTQYF
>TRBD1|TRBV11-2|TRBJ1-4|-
TGTGCCAGCAGCTTAGGGGACAGGGCAAGGACTAATGAAAAACTGTTTTTT
CASSLGDRARTNEKLFF
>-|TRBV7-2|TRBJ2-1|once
TGTGCCAGCAGCTCCCCGATGGGAGGGGGCTATTACAATGAGCAGTTCTTC
CASSSPMGGGYYNEQFF
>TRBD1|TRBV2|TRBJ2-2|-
TGTGCCAGCAGCGGACAGGGGAAGGGGACCGGGGAGCTGTTTTTT
CASSGQGKGTGELFF
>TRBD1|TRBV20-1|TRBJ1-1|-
TGCAGTGCTAAGGGGACAGGGGGGGAGGGGACTGAAGCTTTCTTT
CSAKGTGGEGTEAFF
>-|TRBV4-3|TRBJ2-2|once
TGCGCCAGCAGCCCCCAGCACGGGCTGACCGGGGAGCTGTTTTTT
CASSPQHGLTGELFF
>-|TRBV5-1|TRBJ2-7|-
TGCGCCAGCAGCTTGATATCAGGATACGAGCAGTACTTC
CASSLISGYEQYF
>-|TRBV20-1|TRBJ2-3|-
TGCAGTGCCCGCCAGAGAGTAGCGGCAAGCACAGATACGCAGTATTTT
CSARQRVAASTDTQYF
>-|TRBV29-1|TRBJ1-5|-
TGCAGCGTTGAAGAGAATAGCAATCAGCCCCAGCATTTT
CSVEENSNQPQHF
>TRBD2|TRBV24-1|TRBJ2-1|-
TGTGCCACCAGTGGATCGATAGCGGGGGGGTACAATGAGCAGTTCTTC
CATSGSIAGGYNEQFF
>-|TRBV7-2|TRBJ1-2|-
TGTGCCAGCAGCTTGGGAGGGGCCATCAACTATGGCTACACCTTC
CASSLGGAINYGYTF
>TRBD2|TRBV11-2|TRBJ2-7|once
TGTGCCAGCCGCCCGGGGGCGGGGGGGAGTTCCTACGAGCAGTACTTC
CASRPGAGGSSYEQYF
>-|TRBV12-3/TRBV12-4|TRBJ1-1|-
TGTGCCAGCAGCGGCTATAGAAGGGCTCTAGGGCGAAACACTGAAGCTTTCTTT
CASSGYRRALGRNTEAFF
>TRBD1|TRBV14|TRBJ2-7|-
TGTGCCAGCAGCCTCGTGGACAGGGGGCTATACGAGCAGTACTTC
CASSLVDRGLYEQYF
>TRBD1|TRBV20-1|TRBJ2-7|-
TGCAGTGCTAGAGAGGGCAGGGGGCCTTACGAGCAGTACTTC
CSAREGRGPYEQYF
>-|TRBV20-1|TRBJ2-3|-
TGCAGTGCTAGTTCCAGCTCCCAGACTACGCAGTATTTT
CSASSSSQTTQYF
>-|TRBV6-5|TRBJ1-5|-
TGTGCCAGCAGTTACGGACCCAATCAGCCCCAGCATTTT
CASSYGPNQPQHF
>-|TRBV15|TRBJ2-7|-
TGTGCCACCAGCAGTAGGCAGGGGTACTACGAGCAGTACTTC
CATSSRQGYYEQYF